This T cell receptor (beta chain) was identified during a study of cytomegalovirus exposure and HLA in healthy donors. Each of the donors was a healthy bone marrow donor. PCR employed 60 Vbeta and 13 Jbeta primers. Sequencing used immunoSEQ multiplex PCR; TCRdb keeps in-frame clones, though not all of them. The repertoire holds 190,000 or so clones, around 83% seen once, with 1.6% in the top ten. Germline assignment: CDR1 SGHRS and CDR2 YFSETQ. V lost 4 bases and J 1 base, leaving 11 bases between the germline ends. The CDR3 extends over 14 amino acids. This clonotype was obtained from a man aged 50 to 59 in good health and CMV-seronegative. The sample was PBMCs. This chain links TRBV5-1 with TRBJ1-1; TRBD1 might be the D (6 bases). As DNA, the CDR3 is TGCGCCAGCAGCGAGGGACACCAGAACACTGAAGCTTTCTTT. Protein product: CASSEGHQNTEAFF.